A single sample gave rise to the 20 T cell receptor beta chains below, sequenced in a study of blood T cell repertoires in COVID-19. Assay: immunoSEQ multiplex PCR; the TCRdb copy retains only in-frame clones and omits some. The sample has roughly 130,000 clones, more than 70% seen once; the top ten hold around 13%. The source material was peripheral blood. The receptors derive from a woman under 40 who had recovered from COVID-19.

This clone was counted once. V and J are TRBV6-4 and TRBJ1-1; D may be TRBD1 (6 bases). V was cut by 6 bases and J by 2 bases, with 13 bases left in between. The CDR3 has 14 residues. Germline loops: CDR1 MRHNA, CDR2 SNTAGT. As DNA, the CDR3 is TGTGCCAGCAGCGAGGGGGATTCAAACACTGAAGCTTTCTTT. Amino acid sequence: CASSEGDSNTEAFF.

This chain connects TRBV7-9 to TRBJ1-4, with 11 bases aligning to TRBD1. The V and J ends lost 5 bases and 0 bases, in that order; junction bases with no gene match: 8. CDR3 length: 18 residues. Germline V gene sequence: CDR1 SEHNR, CDR2 FQNEAQ (reference sequence). CDR3 sequence (DNA): TGTGCCAGCAGCCCCCGGACAGGGGGCCGTCCAACTAATGAAAAACTGTTTTTT. It encodes CASSPRTGGRPTNEKLFF.

V is TRBV7-9 and J is TRBJ2-7; 9 bases align to TRBD1. Germline V gene data show CDR1 as SEHNR and CDR2 as FQNEAQ (reference sequence). V trimming: 5 bases; J trimming: 2 bases; junction bases outside the gene matches: 7. The CDR3 has 15 amino acids. The CDR3 coding sequence is TGTGCCAGCAGCCCGCGGACAGGGGCTACCTACGAGCAGTACTTC. It specifies CASSPRTGATYEQYF. Full variable domain (remainder filled in from reference TRBV7-9 and TRBJ2-7): DTGVSQNPRHKITKRGQNVTFRCDPISEHNRLYWYRQTLGQGPEFLTYFQNEAQLEKSRLLSDRFSAERPKGSFSTLEIQRTEQGDSAMYLCASSPRTGATYEQYFGPGTRLTVT.

The chain couples TRBV30 to TRBJ1-3; D is unclear. The germline V and J ends were trimmed by 7 bases and 4 bases, with 14 bases remaining between them. Germline V gene sequence: CDR1 GTSNPN, CDR2 SVGIG (reference sequence). The CDR3 contains 13 residues. The CDR3 DNA reads TGTGCCTTTCACCCGGGGTCCGGAAACACCATATATTTT. This gives the protein CAFHPGSGNTIYF.

The chain recombines TRBV9 with TRBJ2-5, with 11 bases that match TRBD2. The J segment lost 2 bases and the V segment lost 0 bases, leaving 12 bases of the junction unmatched. The CDR3 runs 19 residues. Germline V gene data show CDR1 as SGDLS and CDR2 as YYNGEE. The CDR3 protein is CASSVGPNSGTSGQETQYF. The CDR3 DNA reads TGTGCCAGCAGCGTAGGCCCTAACTCCGGGACTAGCGGACAAGAGACCCAGTACTTC.

This chain joins TRBV7-3 and TRBJ1-1; TRBD1 might be the D (5 bases). The CDR3 totals 14 residues. With 6 bases removed from V and 1 base from J, the gap between germline ends came to 12 bases. CDR1 and CDR2 (germline): SGHTA, FQGTGA. The CDR3 region is CASSYQGSNTEAFF. CDR3 nucleotide sequence: TGTGCCAGCAGTTATCAGGGATCGAACACTGAAGCTTTCTTT.

The chain joins TRBV19 to TRBJ2-1, with D unclear. The germline V and J ends were trimmed by 4 bases and 6 bases, with 7 bases remaining between them. The CDR3 loop spans 12 amino acids. CDR1 is LNHDA, CDR2 SQIVND, per germline (reference sequence). CDR3 protein: CASSTGSNEQFF. DNA of the CDR3: TGTGCCAGTAGTACAGGTTCCAATGAGCAGTTCTTC.

The rearrangement uses TRBV27 and TRBJ1-2; 10 bases are a match to TRBD1. Germline loops: CDR1 MNHEY, CDR2 SMNVEV (reference sequence). Trimming cost V 3 bases and J 2 bases; bases outside gene matches: 9. There are 17 residues in the CDR3. The CDR3 spells CASSLLRQGATNYGYTF. The CDR3, as DNA: TGTGCCAGCAGTTTGCTTAGACAGGGGGCGACGAACTATGGCTACACCTTC.

The chain couples TRBV7-2 to TRBJ2-3, with 8 bases fitting TRBD2. CDR3 size: 16 residues. The V gene's germline CDR1 is SGHTA and CDR2 FQGNSA. Trimming took 4 bases from V and 1 from J; bases not matched to a gene: 7. This CDR3 reads CASSSRSGSGTDTQYF. The CDR3 coding sequence is TGTGCCAGCAGCTCACGGAGCGGGAGCGGCACAGATACGCAGTATTTT.

The rearrangement joins TRBV27 to TRBJ2-7; 11 bases agree with TRBD1. This CDR3 region has 13 residues. Per germline, CDR1 MNHEY and CDR2 SMNVEV (reference sequence). The V and J ends lost 6 bases and 6 bases, in that order; junction bases with no gene match: 4. DNA of the CDR3: TGTGCCAGCAGAAGGACAGGGGGCACCGAGCAGTACTTC. This gives the protein CASRRTGGTEQYF.

The chain recombines TRBV24-1 with TRBJ2-3; D is possibly TRBD2 (6 bases). Germline assignment: CDR1 KGHDR and CDR2 SFDVKD. Trimming left V 5 bases short and J 5 bases short, with 22 bases between. The CDR3 totals 17 residues. CDR3: CATSGGRRERAGDTQYF. CDR3 sequence (DNA): TGTGCCACCAGTGGGGGCCGTCGAGAGCGGGCGGGAGATACGCAGTATTTT.

Written as DNA, the CDR3 is TGCGCCAGCAGTGAGTCGAGGGGACAGGCAAACAATGAGCAGTTCTTC. Its translation: CASSESRGQANNEQFF. This chain links TRBV10-2 with TRBJ2-1, with TRBD1 matching 8 bases. Germline-derived CDR1 and CDR2 are WSHSY and SAAADI. The CDR3 length is 16 residues. V lost 0 bases to trimming and J lost 5 bases; unmatched junction nucleotides: 6.

Points on this clone: A read error may produce the germline difference seen at one junction end. DNA for the CDR3: TGTGCCAGCAGTTTCTCTGGGCGCTCTTTCTCCTTC. Translating it yields CASSFSGRSFSF. V usage is TRBV27 and J usage is TRBJ1-2; D unclear. This CDR3 spans 12 amino acids. CDR1 and CDR2 (germline): MNHEY, SMNVEV (reference sequence).

The chain uses TRBV29-1 and TRBJ1-1; TRBD1 aligns across 9 bases. J lost 4 bases, V lost 4 bases, and 4 bases had no gene match. Germline assignment: CDR1 SQVTM and CDR2 ANQGSEA. The CDR3 length is 13 residues. The CDR3 protein is CSVAGQGGTEAFF. The DNA of the CDR3 is TGCAGCGTTGCGGGACAGGGTGGCACTGAAGCTTTCTTT.

CDR3 region: CASSRSEQWREDEQYF. The DNA of the CDR3 is TGTGCCAGCAGCCGGTCAGAGCAGTGGCGGGAGGACGAGCAGTACTTC. The chain is built from TRBV14 and TRBJ2-7, with TRBD2 identical over 8 bases. V lost 4 bases to trimming and J lost 5 bases; unmatched junction nucleotides: 13. This CDR3 contains 16 residues. Germline V CDR1 and CDR2: SGHDN, FVKESK.

This chain joins TRBV19 and TRBJ1-1; 7 nucleotides align to TRBD1. Losses at the gene ends were 3 bases for V and 3 bases for J; bases not matched to a gene: 4. Germline values: CDR1 LNHDA, CDR2 SQIVND (reference sequence). This CDR3 spans 14 amino acids. CDR3 residues: CASSIQGVDTEAFF. CDR3 DNA: TGTGCCAGTAGTATTCAGGGGGTGGACACTGAAGCTTTCTTT.

J is TRBJ2-1 and V is TRBV6-5, with 7 bases identical to TRBD2. Germline CDR1 MNHEY, CDR2 SVGAGI. The CDR3 is 16 amino acids. J lost 3 bases, V lost 0 bases, and 5 bases had no gene match. DNA of the CDR3: TGTGCCAGCAGTTACTCGACCCCTAGCGGCTACAATGAGCAGTTCTTC. As protein: CASSYSTPSGYNEQFF.

The CDR3 sequence is CASSWTSGLYNEQFF. CDR3 DNA: TGTGCCAGCAGCTGGACTAGCGGGTTATACAATGAGCAGTTCTTC. The chain recombines TRBV5-6 with TRBJ2-1; TRBD2 matches at 11 bases. From germline, CDR1 is SGHDT and CDR2 YYEEEE. The CDR3 contains 15 residues. With 3 bases clipped from V and 4 bases from J, the junction kept 3 bases outside the gene matches.

The sample holds one count of this clone. The chain joins TRBV6-5 to TRBJ2-7; TRBD2 might be the D (7 bases). The CDR3 is made up of 15 amino acids. Germline assignment: CDR1 MNHEY and CDR2 SVGAGI. The V and J ends lost 8 bases and 1 base respectively, with 18 bases between them. DNA for the CDR3: TGTGCCAGCTGCGGAGGAGGGGGGGATTCCTACGAGCAGTACTTC. Protein product: CASCGGGGDSYEQYF.

This clone has only a few counts. The chain joins TRBV7-8 to TRBJ1-1; TRBD1 aligns across 7 bases. The V and J ends lost 5 bases and 0 bases, in that order; junction bases with no gene match: 9. The CDR3 spans 16 residues. From germline, CDR1 is SGHVS and CDR2 FQNEAQ. The CDR3 loop reads CASSILGQNMNTEAFF. The DNA for the CDR3 is TGTGCCAGCAGCATCCTGGGACAGAACATGAACACTGAAGCTTTCTTT.